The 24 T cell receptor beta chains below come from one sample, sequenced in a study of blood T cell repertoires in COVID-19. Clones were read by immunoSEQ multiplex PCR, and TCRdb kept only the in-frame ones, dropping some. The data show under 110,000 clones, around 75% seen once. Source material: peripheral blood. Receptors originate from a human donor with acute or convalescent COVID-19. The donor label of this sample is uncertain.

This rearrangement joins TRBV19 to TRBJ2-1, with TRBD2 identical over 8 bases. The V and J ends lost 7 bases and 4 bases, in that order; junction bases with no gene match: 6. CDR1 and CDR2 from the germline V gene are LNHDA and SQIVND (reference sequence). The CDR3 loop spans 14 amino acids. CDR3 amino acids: CASTAGARYNEQFF. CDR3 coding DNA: TGTGCCAGTACAGCGGGGGCCAGGTACAATGAGCAGTTCTTC.

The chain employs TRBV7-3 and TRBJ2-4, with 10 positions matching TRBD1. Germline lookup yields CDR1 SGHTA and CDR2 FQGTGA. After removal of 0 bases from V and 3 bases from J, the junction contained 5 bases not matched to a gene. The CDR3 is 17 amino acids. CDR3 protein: CASSLTGTGVSKNIQYF. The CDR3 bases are TGTGCCAGCAGCTTAACGGGGACAGGGGTTAGCAAAAACATTCAGTACTTC. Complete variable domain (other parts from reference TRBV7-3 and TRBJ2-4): GAGVSQTPSNKVTEKGKYVELRCDPISGHTALYWYRQSLGQGPEFLIYFQGTGAADDSGLPNDRFFAVRPEGSVSTLKIQRTERGDSAVYLCASSLTGTGVSKNIQYFGAGTRLSVL.

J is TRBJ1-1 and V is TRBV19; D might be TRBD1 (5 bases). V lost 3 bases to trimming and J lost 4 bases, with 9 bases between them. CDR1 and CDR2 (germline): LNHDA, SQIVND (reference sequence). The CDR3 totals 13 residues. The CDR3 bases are TGTGCCAGTAGTATGGGCCAGGGCACTGAAGCTTTCTTT. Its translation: CASSMGQGTEAFF.

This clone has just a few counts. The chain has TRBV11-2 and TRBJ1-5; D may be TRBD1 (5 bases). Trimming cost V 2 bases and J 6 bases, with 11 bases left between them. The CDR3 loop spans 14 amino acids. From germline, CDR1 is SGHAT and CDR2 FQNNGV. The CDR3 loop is CASSLSTGAQPQHF. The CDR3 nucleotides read TGTGCCAGCAGCTTATCTACTGGGGCTCAGCCCCAGCATTTT.

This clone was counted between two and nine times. The CDR3 loop reads CASSLTLLDEQFF. The DNA for the CDR3 is TGTGCCAGCAGCCTTACCCTACTTGATGAGCAGTTCTTC. This chain uses TRBV5-6 with TRBJ2-1, with D unresolved. The CDR3 sequence is 13 residues long. Germline V CDR1 and CDR2: SGHDT, YYEEEE. V gave up 4 bases and J gave up 8 bases, with 13 bases separating them.

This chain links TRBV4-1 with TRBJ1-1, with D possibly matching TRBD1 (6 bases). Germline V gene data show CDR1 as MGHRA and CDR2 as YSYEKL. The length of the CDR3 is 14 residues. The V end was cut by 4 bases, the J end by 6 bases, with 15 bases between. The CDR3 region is CASSPYDRSPEAFF. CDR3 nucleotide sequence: TGCGCCAGCAGCCCCTACGACAGGTCCCCTGAAGCTTTCTTT.

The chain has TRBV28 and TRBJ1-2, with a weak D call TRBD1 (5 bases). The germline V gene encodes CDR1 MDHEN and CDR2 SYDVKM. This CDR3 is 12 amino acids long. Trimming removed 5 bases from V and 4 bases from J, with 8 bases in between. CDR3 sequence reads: CASSQGGYGYTF. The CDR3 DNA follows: TGTGCCAGCAGTCAGGGAGGCTATGGCTACACCTTC.

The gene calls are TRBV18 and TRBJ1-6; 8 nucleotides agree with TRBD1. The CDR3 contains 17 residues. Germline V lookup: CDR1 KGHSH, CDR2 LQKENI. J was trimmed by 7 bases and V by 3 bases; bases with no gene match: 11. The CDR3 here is CASSPLSAGGRNSPLHF. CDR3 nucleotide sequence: TGTGCCAGCTCACCCCTTTCCGCAGGGGGCCGGAATTCACCCCTCCACTTT.

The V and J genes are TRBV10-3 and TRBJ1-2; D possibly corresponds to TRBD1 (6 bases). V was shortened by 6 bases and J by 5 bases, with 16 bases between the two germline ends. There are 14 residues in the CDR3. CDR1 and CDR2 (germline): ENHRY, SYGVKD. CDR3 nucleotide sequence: TGTGCCATCAGGGGCCAGGGGACGGGGTATGGCTACACCTTC. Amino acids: CAIRGQGTGYGYTF.

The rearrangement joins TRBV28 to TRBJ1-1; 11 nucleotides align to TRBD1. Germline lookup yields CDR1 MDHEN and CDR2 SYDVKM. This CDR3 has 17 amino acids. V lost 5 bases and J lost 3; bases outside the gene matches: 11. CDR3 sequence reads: CASSPSGTGGEDTEAFF. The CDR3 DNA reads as TGTGCCAGCAGTCCCTCAGGGACAGGGGGTGAGGACACTGAAGCTTTCTTT.

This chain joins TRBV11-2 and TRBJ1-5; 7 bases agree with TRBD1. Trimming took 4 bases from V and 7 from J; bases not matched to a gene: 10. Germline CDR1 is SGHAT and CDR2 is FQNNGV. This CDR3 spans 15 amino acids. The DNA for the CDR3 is TGTGCCAGCAGCTCCCTAGGGGGCGAAAGACAGCCCCAGCATTTT. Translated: CASSSLGGERQPQHF.

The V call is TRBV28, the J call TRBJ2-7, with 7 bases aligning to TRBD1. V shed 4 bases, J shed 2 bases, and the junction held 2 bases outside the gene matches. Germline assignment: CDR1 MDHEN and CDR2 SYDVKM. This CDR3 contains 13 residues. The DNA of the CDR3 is TGTGCCAGCAGTTCGACAGGGCCCTACGAGCAGTACGTC. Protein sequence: CASSSTGPYEQYV.

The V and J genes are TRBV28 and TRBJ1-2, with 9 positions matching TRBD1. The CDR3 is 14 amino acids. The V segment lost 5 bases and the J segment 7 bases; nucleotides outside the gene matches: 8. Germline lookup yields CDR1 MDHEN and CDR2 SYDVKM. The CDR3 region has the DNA TGTGCCAGCAGTCTCGGACAGGGGAAACGTGGCTACACCTTC. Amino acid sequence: CASSLGQGKRGYTF.

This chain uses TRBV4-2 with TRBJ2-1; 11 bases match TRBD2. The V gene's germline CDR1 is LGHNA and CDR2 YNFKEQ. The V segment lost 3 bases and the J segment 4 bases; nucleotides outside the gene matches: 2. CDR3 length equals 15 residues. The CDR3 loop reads CASSQTSGAYNEQFF. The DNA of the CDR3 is TGTGCCAGCAGCCAGACTAGCGGGGCTTACAATGAGCAGTTCTTC.

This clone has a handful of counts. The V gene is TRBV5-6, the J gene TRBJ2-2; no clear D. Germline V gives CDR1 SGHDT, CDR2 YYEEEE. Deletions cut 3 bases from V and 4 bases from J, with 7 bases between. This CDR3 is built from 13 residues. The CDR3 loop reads CASSSSPTGELFF. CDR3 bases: TGTGCCAGCAGCTCTAGTCCCACCGGGGAGCTGTTTTTT.

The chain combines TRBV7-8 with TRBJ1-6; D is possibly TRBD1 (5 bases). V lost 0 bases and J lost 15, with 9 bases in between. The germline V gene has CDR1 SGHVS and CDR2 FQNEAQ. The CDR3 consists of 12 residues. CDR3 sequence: CASSLAGGHLHF. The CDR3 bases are TGTGCCAGCAGCTTAGCGGGGGGTCACCTCCACTTT. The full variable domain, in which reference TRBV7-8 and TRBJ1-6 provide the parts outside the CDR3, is GAGVSQSPRYKVAKRGQDVALRCDPISGHVSLFWYQQALGQGPEFLTYFQNEAQLDKSGLPSDRFFAERPEGSVSTLKIQRTQQEDSAVYLCASSLAGGHLHFGNGTRLTVT.

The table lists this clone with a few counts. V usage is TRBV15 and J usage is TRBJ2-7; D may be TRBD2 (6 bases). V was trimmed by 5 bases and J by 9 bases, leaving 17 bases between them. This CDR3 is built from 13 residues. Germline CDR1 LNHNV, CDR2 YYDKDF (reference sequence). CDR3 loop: CATSYSRGGWQYF. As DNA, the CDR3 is TGTGCCACCAGCTACTCAAGAGGAGGGTGGCAGTACTTC.

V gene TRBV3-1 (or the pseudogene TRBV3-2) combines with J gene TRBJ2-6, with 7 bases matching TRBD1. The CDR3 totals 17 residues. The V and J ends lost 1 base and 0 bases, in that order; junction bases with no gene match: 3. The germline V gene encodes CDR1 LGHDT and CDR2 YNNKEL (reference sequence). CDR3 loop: CASSQGDSPSGANVLTF. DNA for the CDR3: TGTGCCAGCAGCCAAGGGGACAGTCCCTCTGGGGCCAACGTCCTGACTTTC.

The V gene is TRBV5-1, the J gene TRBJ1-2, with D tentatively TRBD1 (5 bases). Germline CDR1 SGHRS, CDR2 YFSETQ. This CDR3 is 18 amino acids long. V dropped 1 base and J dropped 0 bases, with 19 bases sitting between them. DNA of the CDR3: TGCGCCAGCAGCTTGACGCCCCTGACAGACAACCCTAACTATGGCTACACCTTC. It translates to CASSLTPLTDNPNYGYTF.

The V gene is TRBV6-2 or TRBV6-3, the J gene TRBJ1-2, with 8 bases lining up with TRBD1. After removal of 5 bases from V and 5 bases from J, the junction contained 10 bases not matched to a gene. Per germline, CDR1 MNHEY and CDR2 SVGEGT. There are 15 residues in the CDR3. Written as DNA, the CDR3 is TGTGCCAGCAGTGCACCTGACAGGGGAGGGTATGGCTACACCTTC. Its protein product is CASSAPDRGGYGYTF.

The CDR3, as DNA: TGCGCCAGCAGCCAAGATTTTCAGGGGCTGGCCCAGCATTTT. Translating gives CASSQDFQGLAQHF. The chain links TRBV4-1 to TRBJ1-5; TRBD1 might be the D (6 bases). This CDR3 has 14 residues. Per the germline V gene, CDR1 is MGHRA and CDR2 is YSYEKL. V lost 0 bases and J 11 bases, leaving 14 bases between the germline ends.

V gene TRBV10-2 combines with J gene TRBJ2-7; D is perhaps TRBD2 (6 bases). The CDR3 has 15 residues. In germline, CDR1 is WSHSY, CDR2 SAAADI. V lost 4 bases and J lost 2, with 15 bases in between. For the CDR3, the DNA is TGCGCCAGCAGTGTGGGTGGGGGGTCTCCCTACGAGCAGTACTTC. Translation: CASSVGGGSPYEQYF.

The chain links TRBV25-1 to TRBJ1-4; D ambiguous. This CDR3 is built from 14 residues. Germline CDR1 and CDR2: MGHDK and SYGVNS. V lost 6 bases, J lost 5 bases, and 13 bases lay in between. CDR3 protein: CASSMAIQNEKLFF. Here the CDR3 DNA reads TGTGCCAGCAGCATGGCGATACAGAATGAAAAACTGTTTTTT.

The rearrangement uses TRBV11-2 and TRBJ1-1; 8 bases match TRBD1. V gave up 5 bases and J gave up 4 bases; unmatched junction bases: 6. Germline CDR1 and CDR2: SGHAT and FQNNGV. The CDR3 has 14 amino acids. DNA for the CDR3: TGTGCCAGCAGCCCTTTTACAGGGGGCACTGAAGCTTTCTTT. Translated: CASSPFTGGTEAFF.